One sample yielded the 10 T cell receptor beta chains listed below, sequenced in a study of read filtering for tumor transcriptome and immune sequencing. Molecular barcoded adaptors covering alpha/delta and beta/gamma chains were used on approximately 400 ng RNA. Each CDR3 protein gets one entry after TCRdb re-called the reads with MiXCR. Of around 140,000 distinct CDR3 sequences in the sample, over 10% were seen once. The sample consisted of a population of CD138-negative cells sorted from bone marrow. The receptors derive from a donor aged 40 or over with multiple myeloma.

This clonotype was observed many times. This CDR3 reads CASSPTTLALDYEQYF. As DNA, the CDR3 is TGTGCCAGCAGCCCAACGACACTAGCGTTGGACTACGAGCAGTACTTC. The gene calls are TRBV14 and TRBJ2-7, with 7 bases lining up with TRBD2. Germline-derived CDR1 and CDR2 are SGHDN and FVKESK. Trimming at V came to 4 bases and at J to 3 bases, leaving 12 bases not matched to a gene. This CDR3 has 16 residues. The full variable domain, its missing parts supplied by reference TRBV14 and TRBJ2-7, is EAGVTQFPSHSVIEKGQTVTLRCDPISGHDNLYWYRRVMGKEIKFLLHFVKESKQDESGMPNNRFLAERTGGTYSTLKVQPAELEDSGVYFCASSPTTLALDYEQYFGPGTRLTVT.

The table lists this clonotype with many counts. The rearrangement links TRBV7-2 to TRBJ2-7; 10 bases fit TRBD2. CDR1 and CDR2 (germline): SGHTA, FQGNSA. There are 16 residues in the CDR3. Germline trimming cut 1 base from V and 0 bases from J; bases unmatched to any gene: 3. Here the CDR3 reads CASSLDGLAASYEQYF. The DNA for the CDR3 is TGTGCCAGCAGCTTAGACGGACTAGCGGCCTCCTACGAGCAGTACTTC. The full variable domain, rest sourced from reference TRBV7-2 and TRBJ2-7, is GAGVSQSPSNKVTEKGKDVELRCDPISGHTALYWYRQSLGQGLEFLIYFQGNSAPDKSGLPSDRFSAERTGGSVSTLTIQRTQQEDSAVYLCASSLDGLAASYEQYFGPGTRLTVT.

This clonotype was observed many times. The chain links TRBV12-3 or TRBV12-4 to TRBJ2-2; the match to TRBD2 covers 8 bases. The length of the CDR3 is 14 residues. Trimming removed 10 bases from V and 6 bases from J; junction bases left unmatched: 10. The CDR3: CATDPGLAAGELFF. The CDR3 DNA follows: TGTGCCACTGACCCTGGACTAGCAGCCGGGGAGCTGTTTTTT.

This clonotype was seen repeatedly, ten times or more. The chain employs TRBV7-3 and TRBJ2-1, with TRBD2 identical over 7 bases. The CDR3 has 18 residues. The germline CDR1 and CDR2 sequences are SGHTA and FQGTGA. J was trimmed by 0 bases and V by 1 base; bases with no gene match: 9. CDR3 coding DNA: TGTGCCAGCAGCTTAAGGTGGGAAGCGGGGACCTCCTACAATGAGCAGTTCTTC. Protein product: CASSLRWEAGTSYNEQFF. Full variable domain (missing parts from reference TRBV7-3 and TRBJ2-1): GAGVSQTPSNKVTEKGKYVELRCDPISGHTALYWYRQSLGQGPEFLIYFQGTGAADDSGLPNDRFFAVRPEGSVSTLKIQRTERGDSAVYLCASSLRWEAGTSYNEQFFGPGTRLTVL.

This clonotype was observed many times. The chain employs TRBV2 and TRBJ2-5, with 7 nucleotides matching TRBD2. Germline values: CDR1 SNHLY, CDR2 FYNNEI. The V gene end was trimmed by 0 bases and the J gene end by 7 bases; junction bases not matched to a gene: 2. This CDR3 has 13 amino acids. The CDR3 DNA reads TGTGCCAGCAGTGAAGCACCGGGAGGGACCCAGTACTTC. Translation gives CASSEAPGGTQYF.

This clonotype is judged large. The chain joins TRBV15 to TRBJ2-1; D perhaps matches TRBD1 (6 bases). Trimming stripped 0 bases from V and 5 bases from J, with 11 bases between. The germline CDR1 and CDR2 sequences are LNHNV and YYDKDF (reference sequence). The CDR3 is made up of 15 amino acids. In DNA form, the CDR3 reads TGTGCCACCAGCAGAGAGTCGGACAGAGACAATGAGCAGTTCTTC. Protein sequence: CATSRESDRDNEQFF.

In this sample, this clonotype turned up many times. V and J are TRBV5-1 and TRBJ2-7; D possibly corresponds to TRBD1 (6 bases). Germline CDR1 is SGHRS and CDR2 is YFSETQ. V was trimmed by 4 bases and J by 6 bases, leaving 20 bases between them. This CDR3 has 15 residues. The CDR3 is CASSKDSETDSEQYF. The CDR3 nucleotides are TGCGCCAGCAGCAAGGACAGCGAGACGGATAGCGAGCAGTACTTC.

V and J are TRBV4-1 and TRBJ1-2, with 7 nucleotides matching TRBD1. J gave up 5 bases and V 4 bases, and 16 bases lay outside the gene matches. Germline V lookup: CDR1 MGHRA, CDR2 YSYEKL. This CDR3 comprises 17 residues. The CDR3: CASSRAGGGGASYGYTF. CDR3 bases: TGCGCCAGCAGCCGAGCCGGAGGAGGGGGCGCTTCTTATGGCTACACCTTC.

This clonotype was observed many times. The chain combines TRBV11-2 with TRBJ1-1; D not certain. V lost 1 base and J 6 bases, leaving 15 bases between the germline ends. The CDR3 covers 15 residues. Germline CDR1 and CDR2: SGHAT and FQNNGV. The CDR3 reads CASSLGRSWTPEAFF. Written as DNA, the CDR3 is TGTGCCAGCAGCTTAGGGAGATCCTGGACCCCTGAAGCTTTCTTT.

V usage is TRBV9 and J usage is TRBJ2-3, with 8 positions matching TRBD1. J gave up 4 bases and V 0 bases, and 4 bases lay outside the gene matches. Germline values: CDR1 SGDLS, CDR2 YYNGEE. CDR3 length equals 15 residues. CDR3 sequence reads: CASSVADREADTQYF. The DNA of the CDR3 is TGTGCCAGCAGCGTAGCGGACAGGGAAGCAGATACGCAGTATTTT. Using reference TRBV9 and TRBJ2-3 for the parts outside the CDR3, the full variable domain is DSGVTQTPKHLITATGQRVTLRCSPRSGDLSVYWYQQSLDQGLQFLIQYYNGEERAKGNILERFSAQQFPDLHSELNLSSLELGDSALYFCASSVADREADTQYFGPGTRLTVL.